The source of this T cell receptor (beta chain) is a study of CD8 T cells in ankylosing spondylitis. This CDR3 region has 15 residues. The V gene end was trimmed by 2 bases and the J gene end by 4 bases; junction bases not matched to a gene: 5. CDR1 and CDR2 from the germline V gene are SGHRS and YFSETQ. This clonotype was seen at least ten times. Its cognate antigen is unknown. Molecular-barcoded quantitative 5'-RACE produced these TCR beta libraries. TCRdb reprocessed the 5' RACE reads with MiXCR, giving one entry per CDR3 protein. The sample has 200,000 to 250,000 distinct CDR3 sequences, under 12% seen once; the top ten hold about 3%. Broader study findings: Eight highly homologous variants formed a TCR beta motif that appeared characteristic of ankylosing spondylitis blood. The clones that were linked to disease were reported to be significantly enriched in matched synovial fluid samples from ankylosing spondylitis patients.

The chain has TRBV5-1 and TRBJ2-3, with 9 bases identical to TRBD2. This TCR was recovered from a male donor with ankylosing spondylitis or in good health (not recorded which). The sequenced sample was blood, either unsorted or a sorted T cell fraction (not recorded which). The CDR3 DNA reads TGCGCCAGCAGCTTACCTAGCGGGACGCCAGATACGCAGTATTTT. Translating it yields CASSLPSGTPDTQYF.